The text below deals with one TCR beta chain. The antigen remains unidentified. The record originates from a study of T cells in localized non-small cell lung cancer. The V end lost 1 base, the J end lost 3 bases, and 7 bases lay between the germline ends. The CDR3 consists of 14 residues. CDR1 is SEHNR, CDR2 FQNEAQ, per germline (reference sequence). Findings and limits, study-wide: A median around 55 of the top 100 tumor clones appeared in adjacent lung. Uninvolved adjacent lung had higher T cell clonality than tumor and all other tissues.

Libraries were prepared by immunoSEQ multiplex PCR; TCRdb keeps only in-frame clonotypes and omits some of them. The repertoire consists of roughly 9,900 clones, with 90% to 95% occurring once and the leading ten covering about 7.5%. The source material was peripheral blood, sampled before any cancer treatment. The chain couples TRBV7-9 to TRBJ2-1, with no clear D. This clonotype was obtained from a woman between 40 and 69 years old with stage I squamous cell lung carcinoma. CDR3 coding DNA: TGTGCCAGCAGCTTAGATGTGGACTACAATGAGCAGTTCTTC. Translation: CASSLDVDYNEQFF.